This T cell receptor beta chain originates from a study of shared clonotypes between healthy human individuals (dated by TCRdb to between 2020 and 2021). For context, the study as a whole: The cohort included three men and two women between 18 and 49 years of age. For each donor, three plates each were used for CD4 naive and CD4 memory, two plates were used for CD8 naive, and one plate was used for CD8 memory. Each donor's leukapheresis produced roughly between roughly 0.85 and 9.5 billion PBMCs. To estimate repertoire size and how much clonotypes are shared between individuals, the study performed deep sequencing of blood TCR repertoires from a few healthy adults. Libraries were prepared and TCR repertoires were sequenced by different laboratories using diverse techniques, in order to increase sequencing depth and limit assay-specific biases.

Results and caveats for the whole study, not just this receptor: Only blood was sampled, and tissue TCR repertoires likely differ from those in blood. Because the study included only a small number of donors, the genetic and exposure-history diversity represented was limited. Compared with non-shared clonotypes, the clonotypes found in all four sorted-subset donors had higher generation probabilities. Even with the large sequencing depth, rarefaction of the sorted-subset datasets indicated that sequencing was incomplete. Pairwise subsampling indicated that sequencing depth was expected to affect the degree of clonotype sharing among donors. Estimated clonotype richness was generally larger for naive than for memory subsets. When four donors were compared, the shared fraction of clonotypes was about 5% for naive CD4, roughly 3.4% for naive CD8, roughly 2.3% for memory CD4, and around 0.37% for memory CD8.

About this clone: Its antigen specificity is not known. No much larger clone exists at a distance of one base, and base qualities are not known.

Using the deep immunoSEQ assay, TCR CDR3 regions were amplified from genomic DNA by multiplex PCR. Extracted genomic DNA from each cell subset was distributed evenly across all wells of several immunoSEQ 96-well plates, and each plate was treated as a replicate. For sorted subsets, roughly 200 ng genomic DNA, equal to some 28,000 T cell genomes, was loaded into each replicate PCR. The purified libraries were quantified using a Qubit 3.0 fluorometer, sized with a Bioanalyzer 2100, and then quantified again using the KAPA Library Quantification kit. Every immunoSEQ 96-well plate was sequenced on a separate single-read 150-cycle Illumina NextSeq 550 flow cell. The paper's processing steps were these. The immunoSEQ output contained only junctional sequences without quality scores, so filtering could not match that applied to full-length reads. To assign V/J genes and CDR3, sequences were annotated using PyIR, a Python wrapper for IgBLAST v1.9, with IMGT germline references. Reads were filtered out if the reads had weak V/J assignments (E-value above 1e-6), no CDR3, stop codons, out-of-frame junctions, or ambiguous translated residues. V3J clonotypes were defined as sequences sharing an identical inferred V gene, J gene, and CDR3 amino acid sequence. Percentage overlap between repertoires was calculated by dividing the number of shared unique clonotypes by the size of the smaller repertoire. Repertoire richness was assessed with RTK rarefaction, the Chao1 estimator, and Recon v2.1 estimates of unobserved clonotypes. Generation probabilities for all TCRbeta clonotypes obtained by the gDNA method from a handful of donors were computed using OLGA. TCRdb carries this immuneACCESS record with in-frame sequences only. Its versions omit some clonotypes, under half of them owing to an unresolved V gene in the studies checked, with the rest unexplained. That table supplies the V and J calls and clone size; D and trimming were determined from the DNA. A total of about 1.1 million clones appear in this sample, around three quarters of them only once. Of the sample, over 0.8% is held by the ten largest clones.

Healthy HIV-negative adults with no recently reported acute infections or vaccinations were included as donors. All donors were Caucasian adults living in Nashville, Tennessee, USA. CD4+ T cells were enriched by magnetic negative selection, after which naive cells were positively selected on CD45RA and the negative fraction was taken as the memory subset. Blood was obtained by leukapheresis, after which PBMCs were separated by Ficoll-Histopaque density gradient centrifugation and cryopreserved in liquid nitrogen vapor phase. Analytical flow cytometry was used to check the purity and quantity of each magnetically sorted T cell population. Each sorted fraction had its genomic DNA isolated and then quantified by UV absorbance on a Nanodrop 2000c. Inclusive of the bounding cysteine and phenylalanine, the CDR3 is 16 residues long. The only DNA kept is the CDR3, 48 bases in frame from the first base. Trimming costs V 0 bases and J 0 bases, and their ends lie 10 bases apart. Per the germline V gene, SGDLS is the CDR1 and YYNGEE is the CDR2.

Sequencing was carried out using memory CD4+ T cells from PBMCs. Sample cell subset or site, as interpreted from the label and publication: CD45RA-negative fraction. This clonotype was sampled from a man aged 18 to 30 in good health. Some clones in this sample may be carry-over from other donors' samples. In this chain, TRBV9 is recombined with TRBJ1-3, with the D gene not clear enough to name. The CDR3 loop reads CASSVGATTSGNTIYF. The nucleotide sequence is TGTGCCAGCAGCGTAGGGGCCACGACCTCTGGAAACACCATATATTTT.